This TCR beta chain comes out of a study of blood T cell repertoires in COVID-19. As for the study in general: COVID-19 samples collected from the United States, Italy and Spain covered acute and convalescent phases.

The V end lost 7 bases, the J end lost 7 bases, and 10 bases lay between the germline ends. The CDR3 has 11 amino acids. Germline V gives CDR1 SNHLY, CDR2 FYNNEI. Produced via immunoSEQ multiplex PCR; TCRdb's table is partial and in-frame only. The sample carries more than 150,000 clones, around 87% recorded once. Sequencing was carried out using peripheral blood. This clonotype was obtained from a man over 45 with acute or convalescent COVID-19. The V call is TRBV2, the J call TRBJ1-1, with D unclear. CDR3 region: CASKLRGEAFF. The CDR3 coding sequence is TGTGCCAGCAAACTACGGGGTGAAGCTTTCTTT.